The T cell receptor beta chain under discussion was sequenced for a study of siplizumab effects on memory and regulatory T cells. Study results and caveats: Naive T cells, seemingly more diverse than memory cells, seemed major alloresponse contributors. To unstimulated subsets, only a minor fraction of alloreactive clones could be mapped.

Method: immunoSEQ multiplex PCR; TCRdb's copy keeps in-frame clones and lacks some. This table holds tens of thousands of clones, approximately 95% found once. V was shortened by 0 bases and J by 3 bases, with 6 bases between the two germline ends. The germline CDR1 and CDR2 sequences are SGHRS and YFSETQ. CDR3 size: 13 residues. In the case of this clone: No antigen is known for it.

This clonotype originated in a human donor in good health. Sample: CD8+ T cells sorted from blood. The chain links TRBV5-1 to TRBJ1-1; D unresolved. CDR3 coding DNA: TGCGCCAGCAGCTTGGCGGGGTACACTGAAGCTTTCTTT. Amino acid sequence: CASSLAGYTEAFF.